Below, 30 T cell receptor beta chains from the same sample are listed, as sequenced in a study of blood T cell repertoires in COVID-19. Repertoires were generated with immunoSEQ multiplex PCR, while TCRdb's copy carries only in-frame clones and drops some. The sample shows approximately 250,000 clones, 83% of them seen only once. Sequencing was done on a sample of peripheral blood. The receptors shown here come from a woman aged 45 to 65 with acute or convalescent COVID-19.

The V and J genes are TRBV11-2 and TRBJ2-7; D ambiguous. The V gene lost 5 bases and the J gene lost 6 bases, with 11 bases spanning the gap. This CDR3 has 12 amino acids. Per germline, CDR1 SGHAT and CDR2 FQNNGV. The CDR3 DNA is TGTGCCAGCAGCCCTAGGTACGCCGAGCAGTACTTC. This codes for CASSPRYAEQYF.

The rearrangement links TRBV29-1 to TRBJ2-1; 8 positions agree with TRBD1. J was trimmed by 4 bases and V by 7 bases; bases with no gene match: 6. The CDR3 runs to 13 residues. Germline CDR1 SQVTM, CDR2 ANQGSEA. Here the CDR3 reads CSATGTGYNEQFF. CDR3 DNA: TGCAGCGCAACCGGGACAGGTTACAATGAGCAGTTCTTC.

The V call is TRBV24-1, the J call TRBJ2-7, with TRBD2 identical over 11 bases. The CDR3 sequence is 15 residues long. V shed 4 bases and J 4 bases; nucleotides not matched to a gene: 5. Germline V lookup: CDR1 KGHDR, CDR2 SFDVKD. As DNA, the CDR3 is TGTGCCACCAGTGACGGGACTAGCGGCGTGTACGAGCAGTACTTC. It translates to CATSDGTSGVYEQYF.

The chain joins TRBV1 to TRBJ2-5; the table assigns TRBD1, which was not confirmed against the DNA. TRBV1 is reported as a pseudogene. CDR3 length equals 14 residues. DNA for the CDR3: TGCACCAGCAGCCAAGCGTCAGACCAAGAGACCCAGTACTTC. This encodes CTSSQASDQETQYF.

This clone appeared a few times. The J gene is TRBJ2-3, the V gene TRBV11-2, with 8 bases fitting TRBD1. V dropped 1 base and J dropped 3; count of bases not matched to a gene: 6. Germline loops: CDR1 SGHAT, CDR2 FQNNGV. The CDR3 runs 16 residues. CDR3 protein: CASSLALTGETDTQYF. In DNA, the CDR3 is TGTGCCAGCAGCTTAGCCTTGACAGGGGAAACAGATACGCAGTATTTT.

The J gene is TRBJ2-5, the V gene TRBV5-1; 8 positions match TRBD2. The length of the CDR3 is 14 residues. Germline V lookup: CDR1 SGHRS, CDR2 YFSETQ. Unmatched junction bases numbered 2, after V lost 0 bases and J lost 4 bases. CDR3 in amino acids: CASSLERGRETQYF. The DNA for the CDR3 is TGCGCCAGCAGCTTGGAGCGGGGGCGAGAGACCCAGTACTTC.

The rearrangement links TRBV10-3 to TRBJ2-7, with 10 bases lining up with TRBD2. The J segment lost 6 bases and the V segment lost 6 bases, leaving 8 bases of the junction unmatched. From germline, CDR1 is ENHRY and CDR2 SYGVKD. The CDR3 length is 14 residues. The CDR3 reads CAIRKAGGPTEQYF. The CDR3 DNA reads as TGTGCCATCAGGAAAGCGGGAGGGCCTACCGAGCAGTACTTC.

This chain connects TRBV25-1 to TRBJ2-5; D may be TRBD2 (7 bases). Trimming took 3 bases from V and 6 from J, leaving 17 bases between them. The CDR3 runs 15 residues. In germline, CDR1 is MGHDK, CDR2 SYGVNS. The DNA for the CDR3 is TGTGCCAGCAGTGACCGGGGGGCAGGGGTAAAGACCCAGTACTTC. Translation: CASSDRGAGVKTQYF.

The J gene is TRBJ1-5, the V gene TRBV6-5, with TRBD1 matching 9 bases. V shed 8 bases and J 5 bases; nucleotides not matched to a gene: 7. Germline CDR1 MNHEY, CDR2 SVGAGI. This CDR3 is built from 14 residues. The CDR3 loop reads CASLRDRDYQPQHF. The CDR3 DNA reads TGTGCCAGCTTGAGGGACAGGGATTATCAGCCCCAGCATTTT.

This rearrangement joins TRBV6-1 to TRBJ2-2; D ambiguous. Germline assignment: CDR1 MNHNS and CDR2 SASEGT. V gave up 1 base and J gave up 1 base, with 7 bases separating them. The CDR3 is 15 amino acids. CDR3 sequence (DNA): TGTGCCAGCAGTGAAGTAACGGTGAACACCGGGGAGCTGTTTTTT. The encoded protein is CASSEVTVNTGELFF.

This CDR3 reads CASSPGTGYDEQYF. CDR3 coding DNA: TGTGCCAGCAGTCCCGGGACAGGGTACGACGAGCAGTACTTC. The V call is TRBV28, the J call TRBJ2-7, with 9 bases lining up with TRBD1. Germline CDR1 and CDR2: MDHEN and SYDVKM. The CDR3 consists of 14 residues. Trimming removed 5 bases from V and 5 bases from J; junction bases left unmatched: 7.

This chain links TRBV6-5 with TRBJ1-5, with a tentative D call TRBD1 (5 bases). V dropped 5 bases and J dropped 7 bases, with 12 bases sitting between them. CDR1 is MNHEY and CDR2 is SVGAGI in the germline V gene. This CDR3 contains 13 residues. CDR3 protein: CASSINQGQPQHF. The CDR3 nucleotides are TGTGCCAGCAGTATCAACCAGGGCCAGCCCCAGCATTTT.

The chain employs TRBV6-5 and TRBJ1-5; the D is unclear. Trimming removed 6 bases at V and 9 bases at J, with 9 bases between. CDR1 is MNHEY and CDR2 is SVGAGI in the germline V gene. The CDR3 runs 11 residues. The DNA for the CDR3 is TGTGCCAGCAGCTCCCTAGGGCCCCAGCATTTT. It translates to CASSSLGPQHF.

This rearrangement joins TRBV2 to TRBJ2-5; 8 bases are a match to TRBD1. The V segment lost 4 bases and the J segment 2 bases; nucleotides outside the gene matches: 9. CDR1 is SNHLY, CDR2 FYNNEI, per germline. The CDR3 contains 16 residues. In nucleotides, the CDR3 is TGTGCCAGCAGTGTACTGGGGGACAGGTCTCAAGAGACCCAGTACTTC. This translates into CASSVLGDRSQETQYF.

A few counts support this clone. The V call is TRBV3-1 (or the pseudogene TRBV3-2), the J call TRBJ1-1, with a possible D match to TRBD1 (5 bases). CDR1 and CDR2 (germline): LGHDT, YNNKEL (reference sequence). V lost 0 bases and J lost 10, with 9 bases in between. The CDR3 covers 12 residues. The CDR3 coding sequence is TGTGCCAGCAGCCAAGAATCCACAGGAGCTTTCTTT. It is translated as CASSQESTGAFF.

This clone was picked up a small number of times. This chain connects TRBV6-6 to TRBJ2-7, with D perhaps matching TRBD1 (5 bases). CDR1 MNHNY and CDR2 SVGAGI come from the germline V gene (reference sequence). V lost 4 bases and J lost 5, with 12 bases in between. This CDR3 is built from 13 residues. The CDR3 DNA sequence: TGTGCCAGCAGTTCCCGGCAGGGCCACGAGCAGTACTTC. It codes for CASSSRQGHEQYF.

This clone has a single count. The rearrangement links TRBV30 to TRBJ1-5; possibly TRBD1 for D (5 bases). Germline V lookup: CDR1 GTSNPN, CDR2 SVGIG (reference sequence). The CDR3 is 13 residues long. Trimming removed 2 bases from V and 4 bases from J, with 9 bases in between. CDR3 coding DNA: TGTGCCTGGAGTTTCCGGGGGAATCAGCCCCAGCATTTT. Amino acids: CAWSFRGNQPQHF. Full variable domain (outside the CDR3, taken from reference TRBV30 and TRBJ1-5): SQTIHQWPATLVQPVGSPLSLECTVEGTSNPNLYWYRQAAGRGLQLLFYSVGIGQISSEVPQNLSASRPQDRQFILSSKKLLLSDSGFYLCAWSFRGNQPQHFGDGTRLSIL.

The rearrangement joins TRBV28 to TRBJ1-5, with 9 bases aligning to TRBD1. CDR3 length: 14 amino acids. V lost 6 bases and J lost 6; bases outside the gene matches: 6. Per the germline V gene, CDR1 is MDHEN and CDR2 is SYDVKM. The CDR3 is CASRGTGTRQPQHF. The CDR3, as DNA: TGTGCCAGCAGGGGGACAGGGACCCGTCAGCCCCAGCATTTT. Full variable domain (remainder filled in from reference TRBV28 and TRBJ1-5): DVKVTQSSRYLVKRTGEKVFLECVQDMDHENMFWYRQDPGLGLRLIYFSYDVKMKEKGDIPEGYSVSREKKERFSLILESASTNQTSMYLCASRGTGTRQPQHFGDGTRLSIL.

This clone was counted only a few times. V is TRBV7-9 and J is TRBJ1-6; D call uncertain. Trimming removed 1 base at V and 12 bases at J, with 13 bases between. CDR1 is SEHNR and CDR2 is FQNEAQ in the germline V gene (reference sequence). This CDR3 comprises 14 residues. The CDR3: CASSLGASLGPLHF. CDR3 sequence (DNA): TGTGCCAGCAGCTTAGGGGCTTCTCTTGGACCCCTCCACTTT. Variable domain in full (rest from reference TRBV7-9 and TRBJ1-6): DTGVSQNPRHKITKRGQNVTFRCDPISEHNRLYWYRQTLGQGPEFLTYFQNEAQLEKSRLLSDRFSAERPKGSFSTLEIQRTEQGDSAMYLCASSLGASLGPLHFGNGTRLTVT.

V and J are TRBV24-1 and TRBJ2-3; 10 nucleotides match TRBD1. The CDR3 has 16 residues. The germline gives CDR1 KGHDR, CDR2 SFDVKD. V shed 3 bases, J shed 4 bases, and the junction held 6 bases outside the gene matches. DNA for the CDR3: TGTGCCACCAGTGATCCCGGGACAGGGGCTTCAGATACGCAGTATTTT. Encoded protein: CATSDPGTGASDTQYF.

This sequence joins TRBV18 and TRBJ2-7; 7 bases are shared with TRBD2. The V and J ends lost 6 bases and 3 bases, in that order; junction bases with no gene match: 5. Germline V CDR1 and CDR2: KGHSH, LQKENI. This CDR3 comprises 13 residues. The CDR3 coding sequence is TGTGCCAGCTCCCGGGAGCGGGACTACGAGCAGTACTTC. This translates into CASSRERDYEQYF.

The chain couples TRBV6-5 to TRBJ1-1; TRBD1 matches at 9 bases. The length of the CDR3 is 15 residues. CDR1 is MNHEY and CDR2 is SVGAGI in the germline V gene. V gave up 4 bases and J gave up 2 bases; unmatched junction bases: 5. CDR3 residues: CASSSGTGKNTEAFF. Here the CDR3 DNA reads TGTGCCAGCAGTTCCGGGACAGGGAAAAACACTGAAGCTTTCTTT.

This rearrangement joins TRBV7-2 to TRBJ1-1; 10 bases agree with TRBD1. Trimming removed 2 bases from V and 5 bases from J; junction bases left unmatched: 5. The CDR3 loop spans 15 amino acids. Germline values: CDR1 SGHTA, CDR2 FQGNSA. The CDR3 bases are TGTGCCAGCAGCTTAACGACAGGGGGCAGAACTGAAGCTTTCTTT. Translation: CASSLTTGGRTEAFF.

Regarding this clone: Its ends do not fully match the called genes, so a read error is possible. The CDR3 DNA reads as TGTGCCAGCACCAAAGGGGGGACAGGGCTCTTCGCCTTC. Its protein is CASTKGGTGLFAF. This chain connects TRBV7-9 to TRBJ1-2, with TRBD1 matching over 9 bases. In germline, CDR1 is SEHNR, CDR2 FQNEAQ (reference sequence). This CDR3 is 13 amino acids long.

There are a few counts of this clone. The V and J genes are TRBV9 and TRBJ2-1; D is perhaps TRBD1 (5 bases). Trimming cost V 0 bases and J 10 bases, with 14 bases left between them. Germline lookup yields CDR1 SGDLS and CDR2 YYNGEE. The CDR3 covers 14 residues. The CDR3 DNA follows: TGTGCCAGCAGCGTAGGAGACAGCTTGGGGGAGCAGTTCTTC. This gives the protein CASSVGDSLGEQFF.

V gene TRBV5-1 combines with J gene TRBJ2-5; the match to TRBD1 covers 9 bases. V lost 7 bases to trimming and J lost 3 bases; unmatched junction nucleotides: 7. Per the germline V gene, CDR1 is SGHRS and CDR2 is YFSETQ. The CDR3 is made up of 14 amino acids. CDR3 sequence: CASCIGQGKETQYF. The CDR3 DNA sequence: TGCGCCAGCTGCATCGGACAGGGGAAAGAGACCCAGTACTTC. Looking up the rest from reference TRBV5-1 and TRBJ2-5 gives the full variable domain: KAGVTQTPRYLIKTRGQQVTLSCSPISGHRSVSWYQQTPGQGLQFLFEYFSETQRNKGNFPGRFSGRQFSNSRSEMNVSTLELGDSALYLCASCIGQGKETQYFGPGTRLLVL.

The chain employs TRBV7-8 and TRBJ2-1, with D tentatively TRBD1 (7 bases). The germline V gene encodes CDR1 SGHVS and CDR2 FQNEAQ. This CDR3 contains 15 residues. V lost 1 base and J 4 bases, leaving 11 bases between the germline ends. CDR3 region: CASSLGQGLYNEQFF. The DNA for the CDR3 is TGTGCCAGCAGCTTAGGACAGGGACTTTACAATGAGCAGTTCTTC.

This clone was seen a handful of times. Within the sample, other DNA sequences also encode this same CDR3. The chain employs TRBV19 and TRBJ2-1; 8 bases match TRBD1. Germline-derived CDR1 and CDR2 are LNHDA and SQIVND (reference sequence). J gave up 5 bases and V 6 bases, and 3 bases lay outside the gene matches. The CDR3 has 13 amino acids. The DNA of the CDR3 is TGTGCCAGTAGGGACAGGGTCAACAATGAGCAGTTCTTC. As protein: CASRDRVNNEQFF.

This rearrangement joins TRBV28 to TRBJ2-4, with 11 bases that match TRBD2. Germline trimming cut 1 base from V and 4 bases from J; bases unmatched to any gene: 3. The CDR3 runs to 16 residues. Germline CDR1 and CDR2: MDHEN and SYDVKM. The CDR3 sequence: CASSLLTSGGKNIQYF. CDR3 nucleotide sequence: TGTGCCAGCAGTTTATTAACTAGCGGGGGAAAAAACATTCAGTACTTC.

This clone has only a few counts. The gene calls are TRBV3-1 (or the pseudogene TRBV3-2) and TRBJ1-5, with 10 bases identical to TRBD1. The CDR3 contains 14 residues. V gave up 3 bases and J gave up 6 bases; unmatched junction bases: 2. Germline loops: CDR1 LGHDT, CDR2 YNNKEL (reference sequence). The CDR3 region is CASSHGQGGQPQHF. CDR3 DNA sequence: TGTGCCAGCAGCCACGGACAGGGGGGTCAGCCCCAGCATTTT.